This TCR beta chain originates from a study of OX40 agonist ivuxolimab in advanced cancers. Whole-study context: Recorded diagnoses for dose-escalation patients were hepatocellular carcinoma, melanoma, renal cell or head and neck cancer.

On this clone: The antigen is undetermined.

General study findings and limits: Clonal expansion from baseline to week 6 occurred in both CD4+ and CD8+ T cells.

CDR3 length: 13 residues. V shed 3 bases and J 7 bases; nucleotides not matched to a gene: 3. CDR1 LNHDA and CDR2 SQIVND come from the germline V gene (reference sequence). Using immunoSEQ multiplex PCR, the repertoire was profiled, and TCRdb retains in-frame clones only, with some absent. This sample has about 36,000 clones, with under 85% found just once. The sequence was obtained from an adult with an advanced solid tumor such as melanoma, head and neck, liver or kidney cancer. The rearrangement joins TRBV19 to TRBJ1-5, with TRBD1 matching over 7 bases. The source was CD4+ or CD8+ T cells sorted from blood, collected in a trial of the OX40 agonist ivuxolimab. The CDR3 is CASSINRGQPQHF. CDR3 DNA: TGTGCCAGTAGTATTAACAGGGGACAGCCCCAGCATTTT.